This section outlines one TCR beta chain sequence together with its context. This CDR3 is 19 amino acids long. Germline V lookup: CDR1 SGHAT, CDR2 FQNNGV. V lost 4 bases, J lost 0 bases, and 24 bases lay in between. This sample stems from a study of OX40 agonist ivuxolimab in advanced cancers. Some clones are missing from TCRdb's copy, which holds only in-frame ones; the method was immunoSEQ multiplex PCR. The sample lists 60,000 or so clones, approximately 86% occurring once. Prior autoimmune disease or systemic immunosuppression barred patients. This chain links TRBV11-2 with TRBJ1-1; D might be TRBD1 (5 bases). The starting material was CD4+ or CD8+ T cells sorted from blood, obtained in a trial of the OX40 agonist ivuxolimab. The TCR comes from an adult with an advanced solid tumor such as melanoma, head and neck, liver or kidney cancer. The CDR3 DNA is TGTGCCAGCAGCTATTCGGCAGGGCGAGGATTAAACATGAACACTGAAGCTTTCTTT. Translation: CASSYSAGRGLNMNTEAFF.